The rows below give T cell receptor beta chains drawn from one sample of a study of blood T cell repertoires in COVID-19. Method: immunoSEQ multiplex PCR; TCRdb's copy keeps in-frame clones and lacks some. The sample shows approximately 100,000 clones, approximately 89% of them seen only once. The sequencing sample was made of peripheral blood. The source is a man aged 55 to 70 with acute or convalescent COVID-19. Both conserved end residues are part of each CDR3. D genes are given only for firm matches. Part of the rows lack a size; the others show once, few, many or a class for expanded clones.

J | D | V | size | DNA | CDR3
TRBJ2-4 | TRBD2 | TRBV5-1 | - | TGCGCCAGCAGCTTGGTCCTTGCTAGCGGGAGGGCCACCAAAAACATTCAGTACTTC | CASSLVLASGRATKNIQYF
TRBJ2-3 | TRBD2 | TRBV19 | - | TGTGCCAGCCGAACCGGGGGGGGAGATACGCAGTATTTT | CASRTGGGDTQYF
TRBJ1-3 | - | TRBV11-2 | - | TGTGCCAGCAGCTTAGGGGCTGCTGGAAACACCATATATTTT | CASSLGAAGNTIYF
TRBJ1-2 | TRBD1 | TRBV13 | - | TGTGCCAGCCACCATAAACAGGGGGTCTATGGCTACACCTTC | CASHHKQGVYGYTF
TRBJ2-2 | - | TRBV7-9 | few | TGTGCCAGCAGCCAAGACCGGGATGTCTACACCGGGGAGCTGTTTTTT | CASSQDRDVYTGELFF
TRBJ1-1 | TRBD1 | TRBV10-3 | - | TGTGCCATCAGTGGGGAAATGGGGGACAGCGAAGCTTTCTTT | CAISGEMGDSEAFF
TRBJ1-1 | TRBD1 | TRBV7-8 | - | TGTGCCAGCAGCCCCCGGACAGGGCCTTTGAACACTGAAGCTTTCTTT | CASSPRTGPLNTEAFF
TRBJ2-5 | - | TRBV7-8 | - | TGTGCCAGCAGCCTAGCGAGAGAGACCCAGTACTTC | CASSLARETQYF
TRBJ2-1 | - | TRBV5-1 | - | TGCGCCAGCAGCTTGGGACTAGTCACGAATGAGCAGTTCTTC | CASSLGLVTNEQFF
TRBJ2-3 | - | TRBV3-1/TRBV3-2 | once | TGTGCCAGCAGCCAAGGAGTAAGGCAGTATTTT | CASSQGVRQYF
TRBJ2-2 | TRBD1 | TRBV28 | - | TGTGCCAGCAGGGAATCCAGGACAGGGGCGGCCGGGGAGCTGTTTTTT | CASRESRTGAAGELFF
TRBJ2-7 | - | TRBV7-9 | - | TGTGCCAGCAGCTTAGTTCAGGGTAGCTCGGTGGGCTCCTACGAGCAGTACTTC | CASSLVQGSSVGSYEQYF
TRBJ1-2 | - | TRBV3-1/TRBV3-2 | - | TGTGCCAGCAGCCAAGAGCGACAGAGCTATGGCTACACCTTC | CASSQERQSYGYTF
TRBJ1-2 | - | TRBV5-1 | - | TGCGCCAGCAGCTTGGCGTCGGGGTCCGGCTACACCTTC | CASSLASGSGYTF
TRBJ2-5 | - | TRBV30 | - | TGTGCCTGGAGGAGCAGGGGCAGGGAGACCCAGTACTTC | CAWRSRGRETQYF
TRBJ1-2 | - | TRBV2 | - | TGTGCCAGCAGTGAAACAGTCTATGGCTACACCTTC | CASSETVYGYTF
TRBJ2-7 | - | TRBV18 | - | TGTGCCAGCTCACCAATGGGAGGAGGATCCTACGAGCAGTACTTC | CASSPMGGGSYEQYF
TRBJ2-1 | TRBD2 | TRBV3-1/TRBV3-2 | - | TGTGCCAGCAGCCAAGATTTGGCGGGAGTCTACAATGAGCAGTTCTTC | CASSQDLAGVYNEQFF
TRBJ1-2 | - | TRBV2 | - | TGTGCCAGCAGTGAAGAAGGATTAAGTTTTCTGAGGGGCTACACCTTC | CASSEEGLSFLRGYTF
TRBJ1-5 | - | TRBV3-1/TRBV3-2 | - | TGTGCCAGCAGCGTGGGGGGACGGCCCCAGCATTTT | CASSVGGRPQHF
TRBJ1-5 | - | TRBV4-2 | few | TGTGCCACGGCTGGGGACATATTCGAGCCCCAGCATTTT | CATAGDIFEPQHF
TRBJ1-3 | TRBD1 | TRBV10-2 | - | TGCGCCAGCAGCCTCGGGACAGGGGGGAAAAACACCATATATTTT | CASSLGTGGKNTIYF
TRBJ2-7 | - | TRBV28 | - | TGTGCCAGCAGGGAGGGCTCCCTCTCCTACGAGCAGTACTTC | CASREGSLSYEQYF
TRBJ2-7 | TRBD1 | TRBV5-1 | few | TGCGCCAGCAGCCGTGACGTTTCAGGGGGAACTTACGAGCAGTACTTC | CASSRDVSGGTYEQYF